The clone carrying this TCR beta chain was recorded a few times. Its target is not known. A junction boundary mismatches the germline segment, possibly from a read error. The data derive from a study of blood T cells in healthy people across ages. Every donor provided 9.5 to 10 milliliters of peripheral blood. PCR was performed a second time for about 6 to 12 cycles using a sample-barcoded 5' primer and a J-beta primer mix. TCRdb recomputed calls from the 5' RACE reads with MiXCR, one row per CDR3 protein. The sample lists some 560,000 distinct CDR3 sequences; about a quarter were seen once. CDR1 is SEHNR and CDR2 is FQNEAQ in the germline V gene (reference sequence). This CDR3 comprises 15 residues. Study-level results: What prevented conclusive comparison of naive and antigen-experienced cells was that PBMCs were unsorted. Per-million-T-cell TCR beta diversity fell roughly linearly with age.

This sample was shared with a second study, whose subject was T cells of mothers and their children. That investigation notes: Similar thymic selection effects on TCR recombination output appear in pairs, both related and unrelated.

The chain carries TRBV7-9 and TRBJ1-2, with D tentatively TRBD1 (5 bases). The sample taken for sequencing was blood. The TCR sequence derives from a boy aged 2 to 9 in good health. The DNA for the CDR3 is TGTGCCGGCAGCTCCCTCTGGACACCTAACTATGGCTACACCTTC. It encodes CAGSSLWTPNYGYTF.